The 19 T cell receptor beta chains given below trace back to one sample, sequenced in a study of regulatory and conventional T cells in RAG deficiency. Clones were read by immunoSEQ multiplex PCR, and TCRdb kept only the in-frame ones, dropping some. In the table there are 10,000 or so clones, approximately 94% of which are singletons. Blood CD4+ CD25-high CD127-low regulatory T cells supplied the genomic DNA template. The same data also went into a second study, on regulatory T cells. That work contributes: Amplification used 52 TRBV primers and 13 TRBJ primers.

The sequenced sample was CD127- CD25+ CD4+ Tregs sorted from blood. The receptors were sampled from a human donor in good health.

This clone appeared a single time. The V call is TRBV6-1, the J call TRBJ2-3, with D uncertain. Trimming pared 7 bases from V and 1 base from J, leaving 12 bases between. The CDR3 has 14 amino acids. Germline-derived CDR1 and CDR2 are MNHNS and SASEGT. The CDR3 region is CASILTRGTDTQYF. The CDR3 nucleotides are TGTGCCAGCATCCTGACTCGTGGCACAGATACGCAGTATTTT.

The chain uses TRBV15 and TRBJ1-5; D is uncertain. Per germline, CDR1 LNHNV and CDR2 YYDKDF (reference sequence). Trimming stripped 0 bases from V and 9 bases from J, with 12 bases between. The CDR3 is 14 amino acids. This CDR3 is CATSRDRPEGPQHF. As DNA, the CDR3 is TGTGCCACCAGCAGAGATCGCCCAGAGGGGCCCCAGCATTTT.

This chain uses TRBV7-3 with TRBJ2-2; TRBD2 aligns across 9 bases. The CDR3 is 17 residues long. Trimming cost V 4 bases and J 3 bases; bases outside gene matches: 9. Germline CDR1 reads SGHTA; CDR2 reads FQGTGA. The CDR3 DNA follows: TGTGCCAGCAGCTCGCAATTTGCGGGGGGGTACACCGGGGAGCTGTTTTTT. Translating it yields CASSSQFAGGYTGELFF.

CDR3 amino acids: CASRTLGRYSNQPQHF. DNA of the CDR3: TGTGCCAGCAGAACCCTAGGAAGGTATAGCAATCAGCCCCAGCATTTT. The gene calls are TRBV21-1 and TRBJ1-5. TRBV21-1 counts as a pseudogene. This CDR3 spans 16 amino acids.

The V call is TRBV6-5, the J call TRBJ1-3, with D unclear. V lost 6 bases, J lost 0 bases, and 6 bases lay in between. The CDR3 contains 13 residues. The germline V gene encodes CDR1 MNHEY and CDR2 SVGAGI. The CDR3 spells CASRRSSGNTIYF. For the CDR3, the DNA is TGTGCCAGCAGGCGTAGCTCTGGAAACACCATATATTTT.

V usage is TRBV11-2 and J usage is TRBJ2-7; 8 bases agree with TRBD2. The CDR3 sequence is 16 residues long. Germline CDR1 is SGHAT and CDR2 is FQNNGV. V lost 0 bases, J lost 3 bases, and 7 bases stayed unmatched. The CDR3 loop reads CASSLDPGLGSYEQYF. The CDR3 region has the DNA TGTGCCAGCAGCTTAGACCCGGGACTAGGAAGCTACGAGCAGTACTTC.

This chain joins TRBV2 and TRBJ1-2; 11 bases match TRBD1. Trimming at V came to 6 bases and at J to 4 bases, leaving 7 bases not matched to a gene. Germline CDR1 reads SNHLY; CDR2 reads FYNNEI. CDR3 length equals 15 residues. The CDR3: CASSAGTGGIYGYTF. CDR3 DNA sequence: TGTGCCAGCAGCGCCGGGACAGGGGGGATCTATGGCTACACCTTC.

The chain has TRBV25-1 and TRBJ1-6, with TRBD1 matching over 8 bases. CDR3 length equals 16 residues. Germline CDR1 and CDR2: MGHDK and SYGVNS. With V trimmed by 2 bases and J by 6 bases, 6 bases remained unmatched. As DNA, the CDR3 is TGTGCCAGCAGTGAAAGAGGGCAGGGGGCTAATTCACCCCTCCACTTT. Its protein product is CASSERGQGANSPLHF.

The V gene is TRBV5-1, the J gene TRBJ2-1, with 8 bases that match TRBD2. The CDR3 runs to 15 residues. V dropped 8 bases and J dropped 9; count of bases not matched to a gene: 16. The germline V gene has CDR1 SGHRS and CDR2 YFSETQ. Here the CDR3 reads CASASTGTSAGEQFF. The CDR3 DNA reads TGCGCCAGTGCCTCTACCGGGACTAGTGCCGGTGAGCAGTTCTTC.

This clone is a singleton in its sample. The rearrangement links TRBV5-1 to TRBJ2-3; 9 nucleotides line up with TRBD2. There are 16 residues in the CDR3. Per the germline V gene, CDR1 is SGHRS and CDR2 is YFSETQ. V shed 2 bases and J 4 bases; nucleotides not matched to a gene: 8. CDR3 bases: TGCGCCAGCAGCTTCCGCGGTAGCGGGGGTGCAGATACGCAGTATTTT. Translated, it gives CASSFRGSGGADTQYF.

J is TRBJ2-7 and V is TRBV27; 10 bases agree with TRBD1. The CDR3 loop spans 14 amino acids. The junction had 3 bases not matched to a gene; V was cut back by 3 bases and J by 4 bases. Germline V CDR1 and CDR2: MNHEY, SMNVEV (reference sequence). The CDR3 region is CASSLGQGWYEQYF. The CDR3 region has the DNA TGTGCCAGCAGTTTGGGACAGGGGTGGTACGAGCAGTACTTC.

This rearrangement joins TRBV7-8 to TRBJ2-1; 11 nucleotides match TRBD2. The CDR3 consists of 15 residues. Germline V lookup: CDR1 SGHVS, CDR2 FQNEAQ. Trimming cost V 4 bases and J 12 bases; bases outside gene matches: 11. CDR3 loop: CASSWIAGGPSSQFF. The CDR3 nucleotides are TGTGCCAGCAGCTGGATAGCGGGGGGGCCTTCTTCGCAGTTCTTC. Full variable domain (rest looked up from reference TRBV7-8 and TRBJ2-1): GAGVSQSPRYKVAKRGQDVALRCDPISGHVSLFWYQQALGQGPEFLTYFQNEAQLDKSGLPSDRFFAERPEGSVSTLKIQRTQQEDSAVYLCASSWIAGGPSSQFFGPGTRLTVL.

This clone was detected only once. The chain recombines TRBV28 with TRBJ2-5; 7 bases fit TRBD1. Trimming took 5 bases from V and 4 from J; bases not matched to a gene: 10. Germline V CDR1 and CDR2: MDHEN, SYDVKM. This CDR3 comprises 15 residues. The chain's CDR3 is CASSPRQGPRETQYF. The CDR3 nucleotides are TGTGCCAGCAGTCCGCGACAGGGCCCAAGAGAGACCCAGTACTTC.

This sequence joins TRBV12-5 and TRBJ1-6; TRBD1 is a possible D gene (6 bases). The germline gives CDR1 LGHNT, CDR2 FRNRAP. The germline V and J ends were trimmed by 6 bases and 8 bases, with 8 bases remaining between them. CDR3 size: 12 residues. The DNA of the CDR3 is TGTGCTAGTGGACAGGGTTATTCACCCCTCCACTTT. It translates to CASGQGYSPLHF.

CDR3 DNA: TGTGCCAGCAGCTTATCCCTAGCGGGGGGCAGCACAGATACGCAGTATTTT. Amino acid sequence: CASSLSLAGGSTDTQYF. The chain joins TRBV7-9 to TRBJ2-3; 11 bases align to TRBD2. CDR1 is SEHNR and CDR2 is FQNEAQ in the germline V gene (reference sequence). The CDR3 consists of 17 residues. The J segment lost 0 bases and the V segment lost 2 bases, leaving 4 bases of the junction unmatched.

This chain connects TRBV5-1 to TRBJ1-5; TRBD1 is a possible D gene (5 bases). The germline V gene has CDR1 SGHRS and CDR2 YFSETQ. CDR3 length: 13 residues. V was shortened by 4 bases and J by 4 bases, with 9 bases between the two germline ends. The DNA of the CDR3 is TGCGCCAGCAGCCCAGACAGAAATCAGCCCCAGCATTTT. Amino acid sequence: CASSPDRNQPQHF. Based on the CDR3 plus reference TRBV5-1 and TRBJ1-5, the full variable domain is KAGVTQTPRYLIKTRGQQVTLSCSPISGHRSVSWYQQTPGQGLQFLFEYFSETQRNKGNFPGRFSGRQFSNSRSEMNVSTLELGDSALYLCASSPDRNQPQHFGDGTRLSIL.

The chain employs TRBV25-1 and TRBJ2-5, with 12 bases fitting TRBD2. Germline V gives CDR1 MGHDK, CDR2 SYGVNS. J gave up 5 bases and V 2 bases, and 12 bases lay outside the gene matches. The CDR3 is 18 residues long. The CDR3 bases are TGTGCCAGCAGTGAAGGGTTCCTAGCGGGGGGGAGTGGGGAGACCCAGTACTTC. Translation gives CASSEGFLAGGSGETQYF.

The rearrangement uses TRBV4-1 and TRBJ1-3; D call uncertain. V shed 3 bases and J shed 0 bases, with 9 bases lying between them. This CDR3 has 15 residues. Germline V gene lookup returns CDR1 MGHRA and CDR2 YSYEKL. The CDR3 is CASSQTTYSGNTIYF. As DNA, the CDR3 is TGCGCCAGCAGCCAGACGACATACTCTGGAAACACCATATATTTT.

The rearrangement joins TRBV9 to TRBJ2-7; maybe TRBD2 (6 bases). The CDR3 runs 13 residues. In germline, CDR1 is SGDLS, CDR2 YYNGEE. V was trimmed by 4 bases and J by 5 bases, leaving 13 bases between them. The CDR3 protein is CASSPEGWHEQYF. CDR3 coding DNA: TGTGCCAGCAGCCCGGAGGGCTGGCACGAGCAGTACTTC.